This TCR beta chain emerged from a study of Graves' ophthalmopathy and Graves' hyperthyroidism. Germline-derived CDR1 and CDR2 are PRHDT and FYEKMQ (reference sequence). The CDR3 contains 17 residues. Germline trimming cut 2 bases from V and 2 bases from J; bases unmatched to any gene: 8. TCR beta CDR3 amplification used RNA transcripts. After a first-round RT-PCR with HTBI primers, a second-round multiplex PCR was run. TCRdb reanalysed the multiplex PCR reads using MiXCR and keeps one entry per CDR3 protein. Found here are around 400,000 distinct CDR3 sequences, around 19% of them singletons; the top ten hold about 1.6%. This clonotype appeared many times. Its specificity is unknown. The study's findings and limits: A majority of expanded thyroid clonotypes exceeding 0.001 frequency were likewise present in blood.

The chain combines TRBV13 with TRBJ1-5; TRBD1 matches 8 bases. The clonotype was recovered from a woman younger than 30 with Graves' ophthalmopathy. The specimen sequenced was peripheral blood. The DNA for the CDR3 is TGTGCCAGCAGCTTACGGCTACAGGGGGGGGGCAATCAGCCCCAGCATTTT. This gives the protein CASSLRLQGGGNQPQHF.